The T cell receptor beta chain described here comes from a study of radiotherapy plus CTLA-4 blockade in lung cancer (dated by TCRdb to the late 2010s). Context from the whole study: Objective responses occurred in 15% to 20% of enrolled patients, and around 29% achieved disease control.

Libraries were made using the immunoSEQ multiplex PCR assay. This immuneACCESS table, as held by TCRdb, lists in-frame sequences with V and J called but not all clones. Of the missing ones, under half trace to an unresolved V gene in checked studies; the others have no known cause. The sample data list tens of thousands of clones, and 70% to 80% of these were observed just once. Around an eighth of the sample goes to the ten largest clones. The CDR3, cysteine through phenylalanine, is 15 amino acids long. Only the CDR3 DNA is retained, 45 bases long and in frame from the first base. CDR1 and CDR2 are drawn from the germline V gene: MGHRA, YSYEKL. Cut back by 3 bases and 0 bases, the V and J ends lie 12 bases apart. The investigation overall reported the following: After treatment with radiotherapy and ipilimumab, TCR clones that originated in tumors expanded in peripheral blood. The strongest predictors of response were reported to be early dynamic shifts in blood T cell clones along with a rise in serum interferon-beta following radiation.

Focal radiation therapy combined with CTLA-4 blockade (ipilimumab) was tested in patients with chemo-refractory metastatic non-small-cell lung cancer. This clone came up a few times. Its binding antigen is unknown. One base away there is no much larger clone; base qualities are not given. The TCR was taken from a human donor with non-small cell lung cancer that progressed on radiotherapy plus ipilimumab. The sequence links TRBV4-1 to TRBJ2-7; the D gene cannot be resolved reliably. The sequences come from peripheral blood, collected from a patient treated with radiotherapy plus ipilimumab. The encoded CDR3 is CASSQVPTGSYEQYF. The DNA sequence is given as TGCGCCAGCAGCCAGGTCCCTACGGGCTCCTACGAGCAGTACTTC.